Presented here are 22 T cell receptor beta chains from one specimen sequenced in a study of blood T cells in healthy people across ages. Then a second PCR, running roughly 7 to 11 cycles, was carried out with a sample-barcoded 5' primer and a J-beta primer mix. MiXCR was run by TCRdb on the 5' RACE reads, yielding one entry per CDR3 protein. In the table there are approximately 2,000,000 distinct CDR3 sequences, about 39% of which are singletons. The sequenced sample was blood. These receptors came from a human donor in good health.

The chain links TRBV13 to TRBJ1-1; 8 bases are a match to TRBD1. The CDR3 has 14 residues. CDR1 is PRHDT, CDR2 FYEKMQ, per germline (reference sequence). J lost 4 bases, V lost 3 bases, and 4 bases had no gene match. The CDR3 is CASSFAQGGTEAFF. The DNA of the CDR3 is TGTGCCAGCAGCTTTGCACAGGGGGGCACTGAAGCTTTCTTT.

This clonotype turned up a few times. The J gene is TRBJ2-7, the V gene TRBV2, with D possibly being TRBD1 (6 bases). The CDR3 is 13 residues long. The germline V gene has CDR1 SNHLY and CDR2 FYNNEI. V was trimmed by 6 bases and J by 0 bases, leaving 9 bases between them. The DNA of the CDR3 is TGTGCCAGCAGCCAGGGGTACTCCTACGAGCAGTACTTC. Residues: CASSQGYSYEQYF.

There are many counts of this clonotype. At one end, the junction sequence differs from germline, possibly due to a read error. The rearrangement uses TRBV5-1 and TRBJ2-5, with 10 bases identical to TRBD2. Germline assignment: CDR1 SGHRS and CDR2 YFSETQ. The CDR3 length is 14 residues. The CDR3 reads CASSLTSGEETQYF. CDR3 sequence (DNA): TGTGCCAGCAGCTTAACTAGCGGGGAAGAGACCCAGTACTTC. The whole variable domain, filled in from reference TRBV5-1 and TRBJ2-5, reads KAGVTQTPRYLIKTRGQQVTLSCSPISGHRSVSWYQQTPGQGLQFLFEYFSETQRNKGNFPGRFSGRQFSNSRSEMNVSTLELGDSALYLCASSLTSGEETQYFGPGTRLLVL.

The chain is built from TRBV7-2 and TRBJ1-2; 10 nucleotides line up with TRBD1. The CDR3 contains 15 residues. The V segment lost 5 bases and the J segment 6 bases; nucleotides outside the gene matches: 9. Germline-derived CDR1 and CDR2 are SGHTA and FQGNSA. This CDR3 is CASSIQGGTGDGYTF. The CDR3 DNA is TGTGCCAGCAGCATTCAAGGGGGGACAGGGGATGGCTACACCTTC.

The chain joins TRBV29-1 to TRBJ1-2; 12 bases line up with TRBD1. This CDR3 contains 13 residues. The germline V gene encodes CDR1 SQVTM and CDR2 ANQGSEA. V lost 6 bases, J lost 6 bases, and 5 bases stayed unmatched. The CDR3 reads CSVAGTGGDGYTF. CDR3 coding DNA: TGCAGCGTAGCCGGGACAGGGGGCGATGGCTACACCTTC.

V and J are TRBV5-5 and TRBJ1-1, with D uncertain. Germline V gene lookup returns CDR1 SGHKS and CDR2 YYEKEE (reference sequence). The CDR3 is 12 amino acids. Trimming left V 0 bases short and J 11 bases short, with 11 bases between. CDR3 nucleotide sequence: TGTGCCAGCAGCTTGGGGGAGTATGGGGCTTTCTTT. Its protein product is CASSLGEYGAFF.

In its sample, this clonotype was seen a few times. This chain links TRBV5-1 with TRBJ2-3; maybe TRBD2 (6 bases). CDR1 is SGHRS, CDR2 YFSETQ, per germline. Trimming shortened V by 0 bases and J by 5 bases, and 13 bases separated the two germline ends. The CDR3 contains 15 residues. Here the CDR3 reads CASSLVAGSKDTQYF. CDR3 DNA sequence: TGCGCCAGCAGCTTGGTGGCGGGGAGTAAAGATACGCAGTATTTT.

The genes are TRBV5-1 and TRBJ2-1, with TRBD2 as a possible D gene (6 bases). This CDR3 region has 19 residues. Germline CDR1 is SGHRS and CDR2 is YFSETQ. Trimming removed 4 bases at V and 0 bases at J, with 23 bases between. The CDR3 is CASSTGGLAGSSSYNEQFF. The CDR3, as DNA: TGCGCCAGCAGCACCGGGGGACTGGCGGGGAGTAGCTCCTACAATGAGCAGTTCTTC. Filled out from reference TRBV5-1 and TRBJ2-1, the complete variable domain reads KAGVTQTPRYLIKTRGQQVTLSCSPISGHRSVSWYQQTPGQGLQFLFEYFSETQRNKGNFPGRFSGRQFSNSRSEMNVSTLELGDSALYLCASSTGGLAGSSSYNEQFFGPGTRLTVL.

The chain employs TRBV5-1 and TRBJ2-5, with 9 bases lining up with TRBD1. This CDR3 is built from 16 residues. V was clipped by 6 bases and J by 5 bases; unmatched bases: 14. The germline V gene has CDR1 SGHRS and CDR2 YFSETQ. CDR3 sequence: CASNLGQGPSFETQYF. CDR3 in DNA: TGCGCCAGCAATCTGGGACAGGGTCCTTCTTTTGAGACCCAGTACTTC.

The chain carries TRBV29-1 and TRBJ2-7; TRBD1 might be the D (6 bases). This CDR3 has 14 residues. Per germline, CDR1 SQVTM and CDR2 ANQGSEA. Trimming pared 7 bases from V and 3 bases from J, leaving 19 bases between. The DNA for the CDR3 is TGCAGCGCCTCCGTGGCCCAAGGGGGCTACGAGCAGTACTTC. Translation gives CSASVAQGGYEQYF.

This clonotype was seen only a few times. V usage is TRBV29-1 and J usage is TRBJ1-5; TRBD1 agrees at 7 bases. V gave up 3 bases and J gave up 9 bases; unmatched junction bases: 11. This CDR3 has 14 residues. The germline gives CDR1 SQVTM, CDR2 ANQGSEA. The CDR3 DNA reads TGCAGCGTTGAGGGGGTGACAGGGCGGCGGCCCCAGCATTTT. Translation gives CSVEGVTGRRPQHF. Full variable domain (missing parts from reference TRBV29-1 and TRBJ1-5): SAVISQKPSRDICQRGTSLTIQCQVDSQVTMMFWYRQQPGQSLTLIATANQGSEATYESGFVIDKFPISRPNLTFSTLTVSNMSPEDSSIYLCSVEGVTGRRPQHFGDGTRLSIL.

This clonotype has a handful of counts. This chain uses TRBV2 with TRBJ2-3, with D possibly TRBD2 on 6 matching bases. This CDR3 has 14 residues. The V end lost 5 bases, the J end lost 2 bases, and 11 bases lay between the germline ends. The germline V gene encodes CDR1 SNHLY and CDR2 FYNNEI. The CDR3 sequence: CASSRDLNTDTQYF. The CDR3 DNA is TGTGCCAGCAGTAGGGACTTAAACACAGATACGCAGTATTTT.

CDR3 protein: CASSHGPGQGNHEQYF. The CDR3 region has the DNA TGTGCCAGCAGCCACGGCCCGGGACAGGGAAACCACGAGCAGTACTTC. The rearrangement links TRBV3-1 to TRBJ2-5; TRBD1 agrees at 9 bases. Judging by the DNA end, TRBJ2-7 fits better; the J call may be wrong. Germline CDR1 LGHDT, CDR2 YNNKEL (reference sequence). The CDR3 consists of 16 residues.

The rearrangement links TRBV5-1 to TRBJ2-1; TRBD2 aligns across 13 bases. This CDR3 is 16 amino acids long. J gave up 7 bases and V 4 bases, and 8 bases lay outside the gene matches. Germline assignment: CDR1 SGHRS and CDR2 YFSETQ. The CDR3 here is CASSGTSGGGWNEQFF. The CDR3, as DNA: TGCGCCAGCAGCGGTACTAGCGGGGGGGGTTGGAATGAGCAGTTCTTC. Variable domain in full (rest from reference TRBV5-1 and TRBJ2-1): KAGVTQTPRYLIKTRGQQVTLSCSPISGHRSVSWYQQTPGQGLQFLFEYFSETQRNKGNFPGRFSGRQFSNSRSEMNVSTLELGDSALYLCASSGTSGGGWNEQFFGPGTRLTVL.

V usage is TRBV12-3 or TRBV12-4 and J usage is TRBJ1-5, with 7 bases aligning to TRBD1. The CDR3 has 18 amino acids. V shed 6 bases, J shed 4 bases, and the junction held 18 bases outside the gene matches. Here the CDR3 reads CASRKDRRGITGNQPQHF. Here the CDR3 DNA reads TGTGCCAGCAGAAAGGACAGGAGGGGGATTACTGGTAATCAGCCCCAGCATTTT.

This clonotype turned up a few times. The chain links TRBV10-3 to TRBJ2-5; weak D call: TRBD1 (5 bases). Germline CDR1 ENHRY, CDR2 SYGVKD. The V end was cut by 4 bases, the J end by 5 bases, with 17 bases between. This CDR3 has 15 residues. The chain's CDR3 is CAISARQSNPETQYF. The DNA for the CDR3 is TGTGCCATCAGTGCACGACAGTCCAACCCGGAGACCCAGTACTTC.

Ten or more counts support this clonotype. J is TRBJ2-5 and V is TRBV5-1; D ambiguous. The CDR3 runs to 14 residues. CDR1 is SGHRS, CDR2 YFSETQ, per germline. V was pared by 4 bases and J by 2 bases, with 12 bases between. In DNA, the CDR3 is TGCGCCAGCAGCGCCTTCGACTGGCAAGAGACCCAGTACTTC. Its protein product is CASSAFDWQETQYF. The variable domain in full, completed from reference TRBV5-1 and TRBJ2-5, reads KAGVTQTPRYLIKTRGQQVTLSCSPISGHRSVSWYQQTPGQGLQFLFEYFSETQRNKGNFPGRFSGRQFSNSRSEMNVSTLELGDSALYLCASSAFDWQETQYFGPGTRLLVL.

The chain carries TRBV5-6 and TRBJ2-4; weak D call: TRBD2 (5 bases). The closer fit of TRBJ2-7 to the DNA end suggests the J call may be wrong. Germline V CDR1 and CDR2: SGHDT, YYEEEE. The CDR3 is 14 residues long. The CDR3 sequence: CASSTNTGTYEQYF. The CDR3, as DNA: TGTGCCAGCAGCACTAACACCGGGACCTACGAGCAGTACTTC.

A note on this clonotype: Sequence at one end of the junction differs from germline and may be a read error. V gene TRBV12-3 or TRBV12-4 combines with J gene TRBJ1-5, with 7 bases that match TRBD1. The CDR3 loop spans 16 amino acids. CDR3 protein: CVSSQQTGRQGQPQHF. The CDR3 nucleotides are TGTGTCAGCAGTCAACAGACAGGGAGACAGGGACAGCCCCAGCATTTT.

This clonotype appeared once. This sequence joins TRBV20-1 and TRBJ1-1; 7 positions agree with TRBD1. Germline assignment: CDR1 DFQATT and CDR2 SNEGSKA (reference sequence). This CDR3 contains 16 residues. Trimming at V came to 3 bases and at J to 0 bases, leaving 10 bases not matched to a gene. The chain's CDR3 is CSASVRGKGMNTEAFF. CDR3 nucleotides: TGCAGTGCTAGTGTCAGGGGGAAGGGTATGAACACTGAAGCTTTCTTT.

J is TRBJ1-3 and V is TRBV12-3 or TRBV12-4; D uncertain. The CDR3 is 17 residues long. V was pared by 2 bases and J by 3 bases, with 17 bases between. DNA for the CDR3: TGTGCCAGCAGTTTAAGGGTGCGATCGGGGAGTGGAAACACCATATATTTT. Its protein product is CASSLRVRSGSGNTIYF.

This clonotype appeared a few times. This chain connects TRBV7-2 to TRBJ2-4, with D unclear. The CDR3 is made up of 12 amino acids. Deletions cut 5 bases from V and 7 bases from J, with 9 bases between. Per the germline V gene, CDR1 is SGHTA and CDR2 is FQGNSA. The CDR3 loop is CASSPQRNIQYF. Here the CDR3 DNA reads TGTGCCAGCAGCCCACAAAGGAACATTCAGTACTTC.